This T cell receptor beta chain was identified during a study of OX40 agonist ivuxolimab in advanced cancers. A note on the overall study: Ivuxolimab was an agonistic, fully human IgG2 monoclonal antibody directed against OX40 (CD134), a costimulatory receptor. Partial responses occurred in three dose-escalation patients, of whom one had hepatocellular carcinoma and two had cutaneous melanoma. Intravenous ivuxolimab was administered to patients every 2 weeks at six dose levels: 0.01, 0.1, 0.3, 1.5, 3 and 10 mg/kg. Peripheral TCRbeta sequencing aimed to test whether ivuxolimab altered TCR sequence diversity and caused clonal T-cell expansion. In the dose-escalation cohort, roughly 80% of patients were male, and the mean age was around 60 years, with a range of 23 to 79. Prior anti-PD-1, anti-PD-L1 or anti-CTLA-4 therapy was permitted, and checkpoint inhibitors had been received by approximately 39% of dose-escalation patients. The paper describes the monotherapy dose-escalation part (N = 52 patients) of the phase I trial of ivuxolimab. Among the approximately 54 dose-escalation patients, approximately 20 had hepatocellular carcinoma, roughly 15 melanoma, 9 renal cell carcinoma and 9 head and neck cancer.

The CDR3 sequence holds 13 residues, the cysteine and phenylalanine included. The entry retains the CDR3 DNA only, 39 bases that are in frame from base 1. A distance of 8 bases separates the germline ends of V and J, which lose 1 base and 4 bases respectively. The CDR1 and CDR2 encoded by the germline V gene are SGHTA and FQGNSA. Overall study outcomes, separate from this receptor: After ivuxolimab, more expanded clones were found on average in CD8+ T cells than in CD4+ T cells. The antigen specificity of the peripheral T cells that underwent clonal expansion was not determined. At doses of 0.1 to 3.0 mg/kg, clonal expansion of both CD4+ and CD8+ blood T cells was observed from baseline to week 6. Low levels of normalized T-cell clonal expansion were also seen in some patients who did not respond. Partial responders in the 0.1-3.0 mg/kg groups had among the lowest normalized peripheral clonal expansion, especially among CD8+ T cells.

To note about this clone: Its antigen specificity is not known. No base qualities exist here, and no much larger clone lies one base off it.

The trial excluded patients who had a history of autoimmune disease or who were on systemic immunosuppression. In every dose cohort, peripheral blood was drawn for TCR sequencing at baseline, cycle 4 day 1, and cycle 7 day 1. Samples came from an open-label, multicenter, first-in-human phase I dose-escalation trial of ivuxolimab. Adults with locally advanced or metastatic head and neck squamous cell, hepatocellular, melanoma or renal cell carcinoma were enrolled in the trial. Before TCR sequencing, CD4+ and CD8+ T cells were separately sorted from peripheral blood. Genomic DNA was isolated from the sorted cells so that the TCRbeta CDR3 region could be sequenced. TCRbeta CDR3 regions were sequenced using the immunoSEQ Assay. The source is immuneACCESS, and TCRdb retained only in-frame sequences with V and J called. Part of the clones is not carried over; for the studies checked, unresolved V genes explain less than half of this, and the remainder is unexplained. This sample holds roughly 80,000 clones; 75% to 90% were observed only once. Under 2.5% of the sample belongs to the ten largest clones.

Source: CD4+ or CD8+ T cells sorted from blood, taken in a trial of the OX40 agonist ivuxolimab. The rearranged segments are TRBV7-2 and TRBJ2-7; TRBD2 might be the D gene, on 5 matching bases. The receptor was isolated from an adult with an advanced solid tumor such as melanoma, head and neck, liver or kidney cancer. The CDR3 protein is CASSLVRGYEQYF. The DNA sequence is given as TGTGCCAGCAGCTTAGTACGGGGTTACGAGCAGTACTTC.